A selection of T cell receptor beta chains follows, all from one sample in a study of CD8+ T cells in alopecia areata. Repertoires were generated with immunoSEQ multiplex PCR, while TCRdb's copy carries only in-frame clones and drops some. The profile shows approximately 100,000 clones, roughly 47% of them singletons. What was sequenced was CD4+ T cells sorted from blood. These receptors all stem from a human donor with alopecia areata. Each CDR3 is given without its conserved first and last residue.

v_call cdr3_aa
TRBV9 ASSAPTGTEIQETQY
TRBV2 ASSGGQGENTEAF
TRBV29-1 SVAGQALDEQY
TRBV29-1 SVQVVMYEQY
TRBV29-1 SAEGSGGGTQY
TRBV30 AWSRTSGSWNEQF
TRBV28 ASSSPSNYGYT
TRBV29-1 SVDGQRTDTQY
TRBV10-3 AISEIGDTQY
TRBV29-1 SVTTSGSTDTQY